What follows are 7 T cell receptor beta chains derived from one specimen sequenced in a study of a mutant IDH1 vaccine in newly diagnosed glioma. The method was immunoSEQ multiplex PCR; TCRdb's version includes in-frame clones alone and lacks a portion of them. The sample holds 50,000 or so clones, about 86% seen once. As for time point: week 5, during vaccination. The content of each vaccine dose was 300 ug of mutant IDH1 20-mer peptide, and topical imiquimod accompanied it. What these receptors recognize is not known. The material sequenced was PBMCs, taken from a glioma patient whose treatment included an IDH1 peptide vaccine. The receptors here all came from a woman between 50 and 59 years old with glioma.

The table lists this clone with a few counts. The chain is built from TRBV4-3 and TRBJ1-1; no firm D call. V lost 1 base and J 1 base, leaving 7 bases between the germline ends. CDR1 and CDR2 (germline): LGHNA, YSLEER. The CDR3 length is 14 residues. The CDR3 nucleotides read TGCGCCAGCAGCCAAGTGACATGGAACACTGAAGCTTTCTTT. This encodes CASSQVTWNTEAFF.

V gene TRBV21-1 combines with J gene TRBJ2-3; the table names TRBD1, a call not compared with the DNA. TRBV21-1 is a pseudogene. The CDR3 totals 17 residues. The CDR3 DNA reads TGTGCCAGCAGCAAAGGGGACAGGGAAACTAGCACAGATACGCAGTATTTT. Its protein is CASSKGDRETSTDTQYF.

CDR3 protein: CATSRGTGQENQPQHF. CDR3 DNA sequence: TGTGCCACCAGCCGGGGCACGGGACAGGAAAATCAGCCCCAGCATTTT. This chain links TRBV15 with TRBJ1-5; 8 bases match TRBD1. CDR1 and CDR2 (germline): LNHNV, YYDKDF (reference sequence). CDR3 length: 16 amino acids. V was clipped by 5 bases and J by 4 bases; unmatched bases: 10.

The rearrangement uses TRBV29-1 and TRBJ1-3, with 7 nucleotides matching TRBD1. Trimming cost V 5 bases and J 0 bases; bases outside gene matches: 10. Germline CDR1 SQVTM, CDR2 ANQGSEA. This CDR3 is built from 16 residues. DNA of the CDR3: TGCAGCGTTAGGGCAGGGGGATCCAACTCTGGAAACACCATATATTTT. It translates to CSVRAGGSNSGNTIYF. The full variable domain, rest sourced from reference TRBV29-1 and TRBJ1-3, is SAVISQKPSRDICQRGTSLTIQCQVDSQVTMMFWYRQQPGQSLTLIATANQGSEATYESGFVIDKFPISRPNLTFSTLTVSNMSPEDSSIYLCSVRAGGSNSGNTIYFGEGSWLTVV.

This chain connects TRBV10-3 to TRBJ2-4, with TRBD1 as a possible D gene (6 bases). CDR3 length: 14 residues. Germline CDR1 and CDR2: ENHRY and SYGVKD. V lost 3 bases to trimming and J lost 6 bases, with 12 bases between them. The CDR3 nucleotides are TGTGCCATCAGTGAAGGGCAGGGGATAAACATTCAGTACTTC. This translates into CAISEGQGINIQYF.

CDR3 sequence (DNA): TGTGCCAGCAGCGCCTCCGGGGCAGCCCTCACCGGGGAGCTGTTTTTT. This sequence encodes CASSASGAALTGELFF. The chain carries TRBV7-9 and TRBJ2-2, with D perhaps being TRBD1 or TRBD2 (5 bases each). CDR1 is SEHNR, CDR2 FQNEAQ, per germline (reference sequence). Trimming cost V 5 bases and J 4 bases, with 17 bases left between them. The CDR3 is 16 amino acids.

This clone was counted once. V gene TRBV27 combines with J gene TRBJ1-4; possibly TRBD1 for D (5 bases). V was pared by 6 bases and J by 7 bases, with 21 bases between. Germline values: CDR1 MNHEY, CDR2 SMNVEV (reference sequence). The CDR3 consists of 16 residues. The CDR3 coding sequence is TGTGCCAGCAGCGGCGCGTTAGGGGCAGTCGGTGAAAAACTGTTTTTT. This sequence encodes CASSGALGAVGEKLFF.